This T cell receptor beta chain was observed in a study of vaccination and CD4 T cells after COVID-19. Details on this clonotype: Antigen unknown.

Specified treatment: roughly 10-day PBMC culture with coronavirus spike peptide pools or control peptides (ViraFEST assay). Expansion of antigen-specific T cells with peptide pools by ViraFEST preceded sequencing of TCRs. Cultured CD4+ T cell DNA was sequenced using the Oncomine TCR Beta short-read assay. TCRdb reprocessed the PCR reads via MiXCR and lists one record per CDR3 protein. The sample has about 20,000 distinct CDR3 sequences; less than 65% are singletons. Sequencing was performed on CD4+ T cells from blood, cultured in vitro, taken after SARS-CoV-2 vaccination. The clonotype originates from a human donor who had recovered from COVID-19.

CDR3 sequence: CASSLVMGLAGGIYNEQFF. For the CDR3, the DNA is TGTGCCAGCAGCTTAGTGATGGGACTAGCGGGGGGGATTTACAATGAGCAGTTCTTC. The J gene is TRBJ2-1, the V gene TRBV7-2; TRBD2 agrees at 16 bases. The germline gives CDR1 SGHTA, CDR2 FQGNSA. This CDR3 has 19 amino acids. V lost 1 base and J lost 4; bases outside the gene matches: 7.